This T cell receptor beta chain was obtained from a study of early T cells in non-severe SARS-CoV-2 infection. Study as a whole: Unsorted whole-blood RNA was sequenced in bulk, leaving chains unpaired. The study, taken as a whole, reports: Matching against VDJdb likely underestimated virus-specific expansions, favoring anti-spike CD8.

This clonotype has at least ten counts. What it binds is not known. CDR1 MDHEN and CDR2 SYDVKM come from the germline V gene. This CDR3 spans 14 amino acids. Trimming shortened V by 7 bases and J by 5 bases, and 17 bases separated the two germline ends. Researchers attached unique molecular identifiers to individual cDNA molecules. One entry per CDR3 protein, called by TCRdb with MiXCR from the 5' RACE reads. The sample lists 50,000 or so distinct CDR3 sequences; around 8% were seen once. The sequence was collected from an adult who was a healthcare worker with PCR-confirmed SARS-CoV-2 infection or an uninfected control (not recorded which). Sequencing was carried out using whole blood. V is TRBV28 and J is TRBJ1-1, with D possibly matching TRBD1 (6 bases). The DNA for the CDR3 is TGTGCCAGCACCCTGTTCGGGGGCAGAACTGAAGCTTTCTTT. It is translated as CASTLFGGRTEAFF. Filled out from reference TRBV28 and TRBJ1-1, the complete variable domain reads DVKVTQSSRYLVKRTGEKVFLECVQDMDHENMFWYRQDPGLGLRLIYFSYDVKMKEKGDIPEGYSVSREKKERFSLILESASTNQTSMYLCASTLFGGRTEAFFGQGTRLTVV.